This TCR beta chain emerged from a study of blood T cell repertoires in COVID-19. Study-level background: Italy, Spain and the United States were the sources of the convalescent and acute COVID-19 samples.

Some clones are missing from TCRdb's copy, which holds only in-frame ones; the method was immunoSEQ multiplex PCR. The repertoire has about 310,000 clones, around nine tenths of them found once; the top ten carry around 9%. Germline loops: CDR1 SGHTA, CDR2 FQGTGA. V was pared by 6 bases and J by 3 bases, with 4 bases of the junction left unmatched. The length of the CDR3 is 13 residues. Participants were placed into cohorts based on the clinical history they reported. Before being deemed recovered, Cohort 3 donors had two negative PCRs, clearance, or symptom resolution. The V call is TRBV7-3, the J call TRBJ1-2; 7 bases map to TRBD1. The sample was PBMCs or T cells enriched from blood (not recorded which). The origin of this receptor is a woman aged 25 to 39 who had recovered from COVID-19. In DNA form, the CDR3 reads TGTGCCAGCAGTCCAGGGACAGACTATGGCTACACCTTC. This codes for CASSPGTDYGYTF.